This entry lists 21 T cell receptor beta chains sequenced from one sample in a study of blood T cell repertoires in COVID-19. Assay: immunoSEQ multiplex PCR; the TCRdb copy retains only in-frame clones and omits some. The profile shows 98,000 or so clones, more than 70% of them singletons. Material for sequencing was peripheral blood. These receptors were obtained from a woman aged 55 to 70 in a cohort sampled during active or convalescent COVID-19.

The chain links TRBV18 to TRBJ2-3, with 7 bases lining up with TRBD2. With 4 bases clipped from V and 2 bases from J, the junction kept 9 bases outside the gene matches. The CDR3 length is 16 residues. Germline V gene lookup returns CDR1 KGHSH and CDR2 LQKENI. Here the CDR3 DNA reads TGTGCCAGCTCACACGGGACTATGCTTTTCACAGATACGCAGTATTTT. It encodes CASSHGTMLFTDTQYF.

V gene TRBV29-1 combines with J gene TRBJ2-5; 15 nucleotides match TRBD2. Germline V gene lookup returns CDR1 SQVTM and CDR2 ANQGSEA. V was clipped by 6 bases and J by 5 bases; unmatched bases: 10. The CDR3 contains 16 residues. CDR3 sequence reads: CSVARTSGRAQETQYF. For the CDR3, the DNA is TGCAGCGTCGCCCGGACTAGCGGGAGGGCGCAGGAGACCCAGTACTTC.

This chain links TRBV18 with TRBJ2-3; the match to TRBD1 covers 7 bases. V shed 1 base and J 9 bases; nucleotides not matched to a gene: 10. The CDR3 consists of 15 residues. Germline V lookup: CDR1 KGHSH, CDR2 LQKENI. Written as DNA, the CDR3 is TGTGCCAGCTCACCACAGGGACAGACGTCCCGCACGCAGTATTTT. It yields the protein CASSPQGQTSRTQYF.

The chain links TRBV10-3 to TRBJ1-2; D ambiguous. In germline, CDR1 is ENHRY, CDR2 SYGVKD. This CDR3 spans 14 amino acids. Between the trimmed V and J ends, which lost 0 bases and 4 bases, there was a span of 9 bases. The CDR3 DNA is TGTGCCATCAGTGAGTCCTCGAGGGTCTATGGCTACACCTTC. Translated: CAISESSRVYGYTF.

This clone was found a few times. This chain joins TRBV29-1 and TRBJ1-5; 9 nucleotides match TRBD1. V was clipped by 6 bases and J by 7 bases; unmatched bases: 10. Germline loops: CDR1 SQVTM, CDR2 ANQGSEA. This CDR3 is built from 14 residues. The CDR3 loop reads CSVRGTGSAQPQHF. Written as DNA, the CDR3 is TGCAGCGTGAGGGGGACAGGGAGCGCCCAGCCCCAGCATTTT. The whole variable domain, filled in from reference TRBV29-1 and TRBJ1-5, reads SAVISQKPSRDICQRGTSLTIQCQVDSQVTMMFWYRQQPGQSLTLIATANQGSEATYESGFVIDKFPISRPNLTFSTLTVSNMSPEDSSIYLCSVRGTGSAQPQHFGDGTRLSIL.

The chain employs TRBV28 and TRBJ2-7, with 7 bases that match TRBD2. With V trimmed by 6 bases and J by 4 bases, 30 bases remained unmatched. The germline CDR1 and CDR2 sequences are MDHEN and SYDVKM. This CDR3 spans 21 amino acids. The CDR3 reads CASRFYPQGQGTGGRRYEQYF. The CDR3, as DNA: TGTGCCAGCAGATTTTACCCCCAGGGCCAAGGAACCGGCGGGAGACGGTACGAGCAGTACTTC.

The chain links TRBV6-2 or TRBV6-3 to TRBJ2-4, with a weak D call TRBD2 (5 bases). This CDR3 has 15 amino acids. Trimming pared 6 bases from V and 0 bases from J, leaving 12 bases between. Germline values: CDR1 MNHEY, CDR2 SVGEGT. CDR3 amino acids: CASSQRELAKNIQYF. CDR3 sequence (DNA): TGTGCCAGCAGCCAAAGGGAGCTAGCCAAAAACATTCAGTACTTC.

The chain couples TRBV13 to TRBJ2-1; 7 bases are a match to TRBD2. The CDR3 length is 17 residues. Unmatched junction bases numbered 13, after V lost 1 base and J lost 7 bases. Germline V CDR1 and CDR2: PRHDT, FYEKMQ (reference sequence). The CDR3 here is CASSLAPKGRGENEQFF. CDR3 DNA sequence: TGTGCCAGCAGCTTAGCCCCTAAAGGGAGGGGAGAAAATGAGCAGTTCTTC.

The rearrangement links TRBV5-1 to TRBJ2-5, with 8 bases matching TRBD2. The CDR3 loop spans 14 amino acids. Germline V CDR1 and CDR2: SGHRS, YFSETQ. V was clipped by 6 bases and J by 5 bases; unmatched bases: 9. CDR3 sequence: CASKSGLAAETQYF. The CDR3 DNA sequence: TGCGCCAGCAAGTCTGGACTAGCCGCGGAGACCCAGTACTTC. The complete variable domain, with remaining parts taken from reference TRBV5-1 and TRBJ2-5, reads KAGVTQTPRYLIKTRGQQVTLSCSPISGHRSVSWYQQTPGQGLQFLFEYFSETQRNKGNFPGRFSGRQFSNSRSEMNVSTLELGDSALYLCASKSGLAAETQYFGPGTRLLVL.

This chain joins TRBV5-6 and TRBJ2-2, with TRBD1 as a possible D gene (5 bases). The CDR3 has 17 residues. Germline CDR1 and CDR2: SGHDT and YYEEEE. V was shortened by 4 bases and J by 0 bases, with 16 bases between the two germline ends. CDR3 coding DNA: TGTGCCAGCAGCATCACCGGACACCTCTCGAACACCGGGGAGCTGTTTTTT. Amino acid sequence: CASSITGHLSNTGELFF.

V gene TRBV7-9 combines with J gene TRBJ1-1; D is unresolved. Germline CDR1 SEHNR, CDR2 FQNEAQ (reference sequence). Trimming pared 3 bases from V and 4 bases from J, leaving 9 bases between. CDR3 length equals 13 residues. The CDR3 sequence: CASSLMGGTEAFF. The CDR3 region has the DNA TGTGCCAGCAGCTTGATGGGAGGCACTGAAGCTTTCTTT.

In its sample, this clone was seen once. The chain recombines TRBV7-3 with TRBJ2-1, with 8 bases lining up with TRBD2. Germline CDR1 reads SGHTA; CDR2 reads FQGTGA. Trimming took 5 bases from V and 5 from J; bases not matched to a gene: 8. This CDR3 has 15 amino acids. CDR3 bases: TGTGCCAGCAGCCCCCAGCGGGAGTCCCACAATGAGCAGTTCTTC. It encodes CASSPQRESHNEQFF.

Notes on this clone: A read error may produce the germline difference seen at one junction end. The sample carries other DNA sequences with the same CDR3. V and J are TRBV5-6 and TRBJ2-2; 9 bases agree with TRBD2. CDR1 is SGHDT and CDR2 is YYEEEE in the germline V gene. This CDR3 is 16 amino acids long. CDR3 sequence reads: CASSLVAGALTGELFF. CDR3 bases: TGTGCCAGCAGCTTGGTAGCGGGGGCGCTCACCGGGGAGCTATTTTTT.

The chain carries TRBV6-1 and TRBJ1-5; 10 bases align to TRBD1. The CDR3 length is 15 residues. The ends lost 3 bases at V and 7 bases at J; junction bases unmatched: 6. The V gene's germline CDR1 is MNHNS and CDR2 SASEGT. This CDR3 reads CASSEETGGRQPQHF. CDR3 in DNA: TGTGCCAGCAGTGAGGAGACAGGGGGCAGACAGCCCCAGCATTTT.

The V call is TRBV18, the J call TRBJ1-4; D not resolved. This CDR3 is 14 amino acids long. In germline, CDR1 is KGHSH, CDR2 LQKENI. The ends were cut back, 6 bases at V and 0 bases at J, with 8 bases in the middle. The CDR3 loop is CASSTGATNEKLFF. The CDR3 region has the DNA TGTGCCAGCTCTACCGGTGCAACTAATGAAAAACTGTTTTTT.

V gene TRBV6-5 combines with J gene TRBJ2-2; TRBD2 matches at 8 bases. Trimming at V came to 4 bases and at J to 6 bases, leaving 10 bases not matched to a gene. The CDR3 has 16 amino acids. The germline CDR1 and CDR2 sequences are MNHEY and SVGAGI. The DNA of the CDR3 is TGTGCCAGCAGTTCCATAGCGGGAAGGAGTTCCGGGGAGCTGTTTTTT. It yields the protein CASSSIAGRSSGELFF.

The V and J genes are TRBV2 and TRBJ2-2; TRBD2 agrees at 7 bases. The CDR3 has 13 residues. Trimming at V came to 4 bases and at J to 7 bases, leaving 3 bases not matched to a gene. Germline values: CDR1 SNHLY, CDR2 FYNNEI. This chain's CDR3 is CASSGEGIGELFF. The CDR3 DNA follows: TGTGCCAGCAGTGGGGAGGGGATCGGGGAGCTGTTTTTT. The full variable domain, in which reference TRBV2 and TRBJ2-2 provide the parts outside the CDR3, is EPEVTQTPSHQVTQMGQEVILRCVPISNHLYFYWYRQILGQKVEFLVSFYNNEISEKSEIFDDQFSVERPDGSNFTLKIRSTKLEDSAMYFCASSGEGIGELFFGEGSRLTVL.

The rearrangement uses TRBV20-1 and TRBJ2-1; 10 bases fit TRBD2. The germline gives CDR1 DFQATT, CDR2 SNEGSKA (reference sequence). The CDR3 contains 15 residues. Trimming removed 3 bases from V and 4 bases from J; junction bases left unmatched: 6. CDR3 amino acids: CSASVPSGRYNEQFF. CDR3 coding DNA: TGCAGTGCTAGTGTACCTAGCGGGAGATACAATGAGCAGTTCTTC.

This clone has more than one count but fewer than ten. The chain has TRBV30 and TRBJ1-3; D call uncertain. Trimming pared 5 bases from V and 7 bases from J, leaving 12 bases between. CDR3 size: 12 residues. Germline V gene sequence: CDR1 GTSNPN, CDR2 SVGIG (reference sequence). DNA of the CDR3: TGTGCCTGGGGACTGTTCGGGAACACCATATATTTT. This encodes CAWGLFGNTIYF.

This clone was found many times. The chain couples TRBV2 to TRBJ2-1, with TRBD2 matching over 7 bases. Germline values: CDR1 SNHLY, CDR2 FYNNEI. Germline trimming cut 8 bases from V and 0 bases from J; bases unmatched to any gene: 4. This CDR3 is built from 14 residues. CDR3 sequence (DNA): TGTGCCAGCCGGGGGGAGGGCTCCTACAATGAGCAGTTCTTC. This encodes CASRGEGSYNEQFF.

The chain employs TRBV15 and TRBJ2-7; D possibly corresponds to TRBD1 (5 bases). The germline gives CDR1 LNHNV, CDR2 YYDKDF (reference sequence). The CDR3 sequence is 14 residues long. Trimming stripped 0 bases from V and 5 bases from J, with 11 bases between. DNA for the CDR3: TGTGCCACCAGCAGAGAGGCAGGGTGGCACGAGCAGTACTTC. This encodes CATSREAGWHEQYF.